A single sample gave rise to the 25 T cell receptor beta chains below, sequenced in a study of cytomegalovirus exposure and HLA in healthy donors. Sequencing used immunoSEQ multiplex PCR; TCRdb keeps in-frame clones, though not all of them. Of 250,000 to 400,000 clones detected, over 75% appear once; the ten largest clones hold 0.9% to 1%. Sequencing used PBMCs. Every receptor here comes from a man aged 25 to 45 in good health and CMV-seronegative.

There are a few counts of this clone. The rearrangement links TRBV10-3 to TRBJ2-7, with D possibly being TRBD2 (6 bases). Trimming pared 0 bases from V and 1 base from J, leaving 16 bases between. Per germline, CDR1 ENHRY and CDR2 SYGVKD. The CDR3 contains 17 residues. In DNA, the CDR3 is TGTGCCATCAGTGAGTCGACTGGGCGGGGTGTGTCCTACGAGCAGTACTTC. It codes for CAISESTGRGVSYEQYF.

This clone was counted a single time. This sequence joins TRBV4-3 and TRBJ1-1, with D perhaps TRBD1 (5 bases). Trimming removed 5 bases from V and 5 bases from J, with 21 bases in between. The CDR3 has 16 amino acids. Germline CDR1 is LGHNA and CDR2 is YSLEER. CDR3 bases: TGCGCCAGCAGCAATACGGACGGGGGGAGAAGGACTGAAGCTTTCTTT. Protein product: CASSNTDGGRRTEAFF.

This rearrangement joins TRBV7-9 to TRBJ2-3; weak D call: TRBD1 (6 bases). CDR3 length: 12 residues. CDR1 SEHNR and CDR2 FQNEAQ come from the germline V gene (reference sequence). CDR3 bases: TGTGGTGGACAGACTAGCACAGATACGCAGTATTTT. Its translation: CGGQTSTDTQYF. The full variable domain, rest sourced from reference TRBV7-9 and TRBJ2-3, is DTGVSQNPRHKITKRGQNVTFRCDPISEHNRLYWYRQTLGQGPEFLTYFQNEAQLEKSRLLSDRFSAERPKGSFSTLEIQRTEQGDSAMYLCGGQTSTDTQYFGPGTRLTVL.

The chain recombines TRBV5-4 with TRBJ2-7, with TRBD1 identical over 7 bases. The CDR3 is 15 amino acids. The ends lost 4 bases at V and 0 bases at J; junction bases unmatched: 7. CDR1 is SGHNT and CDR2 is YYREEE in the germline V gene (reference sequence). The DNA for the CDR3 is TGTGCCAGCAGCGAAGGACAGGCCACCTCCTACGAGCAGTACTTC. The encoded protein is CASSEGQATSYEQYF.

The chain joins TRBV29-1 to TRBJ1-1, with D hard to call. Trimming cost V 1 base and J 5 bases, with 11 bases left between them. Germline V gene data show CDR1 as SQVTM and CDR2 as ANQGSEA. This CDR3 is 13 amino acids long. The CDR3 bases are TGCAGCGTTGAAGGGACTCAGAGGACTGAAGCTTTCTTT. This encodes CSVEGTQRTEAFF.

The chain joins TRBV18 to TRBJ2-7, with D possibly being TRBD1 (6 bases). The CDR3 contains 15 residues. With 0 bases removed from V and 4 bases from J, the gap between germline ends came to 13 bases. Germline V gives CDR1 KGHSH, CDR2 LQKENI. The CDR3 sequence is CASSPPGQGWYEQYF. CDR3 DNA: TGTGCCAGCTCACCACCGGGTCAGGGGTGGTACGAGCAGTACTTC.

This sequence joins TRBV6-1 and TRBJ2-7, with D uncertain. V was pared by 6 bases and J by 6 bases, with 9 bases between. Germline loops: CDR1 MNHNS, CDR2 SASEGT. CDR3 length equals 11 residues. This CDR3 is CASRSLTEQYF. The CDR3 DNA reads as TGTGCCAGCAGGAGTTTAACCGAGCAGTACTTC.

The rearrangement uses TRBV18 and TRBJ2-5; weak D call: TRBD2 (6 bases). The CDR3 has 14 residues. The germline V gene encodes CDR1 KGHSH and CDR2 LQKENI. V dropped 0 bases and J dropped 5 bases, with 10 bases sitting between them. CDR3 bases: TGTGCCAGCTCACCACCGCGGGGTGAGGAGACCCAGTACTTC. Protein sequence: CASSPPRGEETQYF.

The CDR3 sequence is CASSPTSGGLFRFF. CDR3 bases: TGCGCCAGCAGCCCTACTAGCGGGGGGCTCTTTCGGTTCTTC. The V gene is TRBV5-1, the J gene TRBJ2-1, with TRBD2 identical over 12 bases. The CDR3 extends over 14 amino acids. J gave up 15 bases and V 4 bases, and 11 bases lay outside the gene matches. Germline V gene lookup returns CDR1 SGHRS and CDR2 YFSETQ.

The chain carries TRBV6-1 and TRBJ1-1, with TRBD1 identical over 8 bases. The V segment lost 7 bases and the J segment 4 bases; nucleotides outside the gene matches: 8. The CDR3 is 14 amino acids. The germline gives CDR1 MNHNS, CDR2 SASEGT. CDR3 nucleotides: TGTGCCAGCAATCCCCAGGGGGCGTCCACTGAAGCTTTCTTT. Amino acids: CASNPQGASTEAFF.

The chain has TRBV2 and TRBJ1-5; a possible D gene is TRBD1 (5 bases). Germline V gives CDR1 SNHLY, CDR2 FYNNEI. V lost 4 bases, J lost 2 bases, and 9 bases lay in between. The CDR3 has 14 amino acids. CDR3 nucleotides: TGTGCCAGCAGTGTGGGGGGTGGCAATCAGCCCCAGCATTTT. It is translated as CASSVGGGNQPQHF. The full variable domain, completed using reference TRBV2 and TRBJ1-5, is EPEVTQTPSHQVTQMGQEVILRCVPISNHLYFYWYRQILGQKVEFLVSFYNNEISEKSEIFDDQFSVERPDGSNFTLKIRSTKLEDSAMYFCASSVGGGNQPQHFGDGTRLSIL.

This clone was seen only a few times. V gene TRBV7-6 combines with J gene TRBJ2-7; D unresolved. The CDR3 has 16 amino acids. Trimming removed 5 bases at V and 3 bases at J, with 20 bases between. In germline, CDR1 is SGHVS, CDR2 FNYEAQ. CDR3 in amino acids: CASSPHSESANYEQYF. The DNA of the CDR3 is TGTGCCAGCAGCCCTCACTCGGAGTCTGCAAACTACGAGCAGTACTTC.

In DNA, the CDR3 is TGTGCCAGCAGTCCTCAGTGGAACACCGGGGAGCTGTTTTTT. This gives the protein CASSPQWNTGELFF. The chain joins TRBV27 to TRBJ2-2; D ambiguous. Trimming stripped 5 bases from V and 1 base from J, with 8 bases between. The length of the CDR3 is 14 residues. Germline V lookup: CDR1 MNHEY, CDR2 SMNVEV (reference sequence).

The chain uses TRBV5-1 and TRBJ2-5; TRBD2 agrees at 8 bases. The V segment lost 2 bases and the J segment 1 base; nucleotides outside the gene matches: 4. The CDR3 extends over 15 amino acids. CDR1 is SGHRS and CDR2 is YFSETQ in the germline V gene. CDR3 region: CASSFGGAVQETQYF. CDR3 sequence (DNA): TGCGCCAGCAGCTTCGGGGGGGCGGTCCAAGAGACCCAGTACTTC.

The chain is built from TRBV4-2 and TRBJ2-1; TRBD2 might be the D (6 bases). Germline V gene lookup returns CDR1 LGHNA and CDR2 YNFKEQ. The V and J ends lost 0 bases and 9 bases respectively, with 9 bases between them. CDR3 size: 13 residues. The DNA of the CDR3 is TGTGCCAGCAGCCAAGATCCCGGGGGTGAGCAGTTCTTC. Amino acids: CASSQDPGGEQFF.

The chain couples TRBV6-5 to TRBJ1-2; D unresolved. CDR1 is MNHEY and CDR2 is SVGAGI in the germline V gene. V was cut by 6 bases and J by 4 bases, with 9 bases left in between. The CDR3 runs to 12 residues. The CDR3 loop reads CASRTEGYGYTF. DNA for the CDR3: TGTGCCAGCAGAACAGAAGGCTATGGCTACACCTTC.

The chain links TRBV10-1 to TRBJ2-7; TRBD1 might be the D (6 bases). Per germline, CDR1 WNHNN and CDR2 SYGVQD (reference sequence). Deletions cut 3 bases from V and 2 bases from J, with 8 bases between. This CDR3 has 13 amino acids. CDR3 sequence reads: CASSEGTPYEQYF. DNA for the CDR3: TGCGCCAGCAGTGAAGGGACACCCTACGAGCAGTACTTC.

The chain joins TRBV4-1 to TRBJ1-1; 7 positions match TRBD1. V lost 2 bases to trimming and J lost 10 bases; unmatched junction nucleotides: 22. Germline CDR1 MGHRA, CDR2 YSYEKL. The CDR3 extends over 18 amino acids. CDR3 amino acids: CASSQLNRGEGSSIRAFF. Here the CDR3 DNA reads TGCGCCAGCAGCCAATTAAACAGGGGAGAGGGATCGTCAATTCGAGCTTTCTTT.

This clone was found once. The rearrangement joins TRBV11-2 to TRBJ2-5; D ambiguous. Germline assignment: CDR1 SGHAT and CDR2 FQNNGV. CDR3 length: 15 residues. The V end lost 0 bases, the J end lost 2 bases, and 10 bases lay between the germline ends. DNA for the CDR3: TGTGCCAGCAGCTTAGATCCGCAGGTACAAGAGACCCAGTACTTC. Translating it yields CASSLDPQVQETQYF. Full variable domain (remainder filled in from reference TRBV11-2 and TRBJ2-5): EAGVAQSPRYKIIEKRQSVAFWCNPISGHATLYWYQQILGQGPKLLIQFQNNGVVDDSQLPKDRFSAERLKGVDSTLKIQPAKLEDSAVYLCASSLDPQVQETQYFGPGTRLLVL.

This chain uses TRBV4-3 with TRBJ2-7; TRBD2 matches at 7 bases. V shed 6 bases and J 0 bases; nucleotides not matched to a gene: 14. Germline CDR1 is LGHNA and CDR2 is YSLEER. The CDR3 length is 17 residues. Here the CDR3 DNA reads TGCGCCAGCAGACACTACTATAGGGGCGGGGGCTCCTACGAGCAGTACTTC. Residues: CASRHYYRGGGSYEQYF.

This sequence joins TRBV5-8 and TRBJ1-2; the D is unclear. Germline CDR1 and CDR2: SGHTS and YDEGEE. The V and J ends lost 1 base and 3 bases respectively, with 10 bases between them. The CDR3 runs to 14 residues. CDR3 sequence (DNA): TGTGCCAGCAGCTTGTGGCCCGAGGACTATGGCTACACCTTC. Amino acids: CASSLWPEDYGYTF.

The chain combines TRBV9 with TRBJ2-3; D perhaps matches TRBD1 (5 bases). The ends were cut back, 4 bases at V and 0 bases at J, with 9 bases in the middle. Germline values: CDR1 SGDLS, CDR2 YYNGEE. CDR3 length: 14 amino acids. The CDR3 nucleotides are TGTGCCAGCAGCTTGGACACTAGCACAGATACGCAGTATTTT. Its translation is CASSLDTSTDTQYF.

The V gene is TRBV7-8, the J gene TRBJ1-5; TRBD1 agrees at 12 bases. In germline, CDR1 is SGHVS, CDR2 FQNEAQ. The CDR3 totals 19 residues. J gave up 2 bases and V 5 bases, and 13 bases lay outside the gene matches. The CDR3 bases are TGTGCCAGCAGCCCCCGTCTCCGGGACAGGGGGCTCGGCAATCAGCCCCAGCATTTT. This gives the protein CASSPRLRDRGLGNQPQHF.

V usage is TRBV10-2 and J usage is TRBJ1-1; D call uncertain. Deletions cut 2 bases from V and 1 base from J, with 11 bases between. Germline V lookup: CDR1 WSHSY, CDR2 SAAADI. There are 15 residues in the CDR3. In DNA form, the CDR3 reads TGCGCCAGCAGTGAGAGGAACCGAGGGAACACTGAAGCTTTCTTT. Translation gives CASSERNRGNTEAFF.

This chain uses TRBV11-2 with TRBJ2-2, with 9 positions matching TRBD1. CDR1 and CDR2 from the germline V gene are SGHAT and FQNNGV. V gave up 3 bases and J gave up 5 bases; unmatched junction bases: 10. CDR3 length: 17 residues. CDR3 sequence (DNA): TGTGCCAGCAGCTTCTCGGGGACAGGGATTTCAACCGGGGAGCTGTTTTTT. It translates to CASSFSGTGISTGELFF.